The present entry profiles one T cell receptor beta chain with its context. Assay: immunoSEQ multiplex PCR; the TCRdb copy retains only in-frame clones and omits some. The data show about 47,000 clones, 88% seen once. These data are taken from a study of blood T cell repertoires in COVID-19. The sequence was obtained from a man aged 45-65 years with active COVID-19. Sequenced input: peripheral blood.

CDR3 DNA sequence: TGTGCCAGCGGCGACCAGGGGACAAAGTCACCCCTCCACTTT. Its translation is CASGDQGTKSPLHF. V usage is TRBV3-1 (or the pseudogene TRBV3-2) and J usage is TRBJ1-6; D may be TRBD1 (6 bases). Germline values: CDR1 LGHDT, CDR2 YNNKEL (reference sequence). The CDR3 has 14 amino acids. Trimming cost V 8 bases and J 10 bases, with 18 bases left between them.